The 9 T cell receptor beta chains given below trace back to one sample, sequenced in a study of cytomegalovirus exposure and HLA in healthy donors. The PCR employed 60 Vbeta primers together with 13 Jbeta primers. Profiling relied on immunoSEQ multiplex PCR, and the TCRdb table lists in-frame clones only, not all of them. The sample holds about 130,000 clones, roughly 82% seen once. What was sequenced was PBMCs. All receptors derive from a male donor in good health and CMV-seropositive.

In DNA, the CDR3 is TGCGCCAGCAGGGTGGGACAGTCGGCCGGGGAGCTGTTTTTT. Translating it yields CASRVGQSAGELFF. V usage is TRBV5-1 and J usage is TRBJ2-2; 7 nucleotides agree with TRBD1. Germline trimming cut 5 bases from V and 6 bases from J; bases unmatched to any gene: 7. The length of the CDR3 is 14 residues. Germline V gene sequence: CDR1 SGHRS, CDR2 YFSETQ.

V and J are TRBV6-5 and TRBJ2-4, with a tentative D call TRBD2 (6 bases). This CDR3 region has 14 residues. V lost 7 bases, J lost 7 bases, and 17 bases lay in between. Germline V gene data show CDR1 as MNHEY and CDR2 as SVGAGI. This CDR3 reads CASKFPGAINIQYF. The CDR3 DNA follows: TGTGCCAGCAAGTTTCCGGGAGCGATTAACATTCAGTACTTC.

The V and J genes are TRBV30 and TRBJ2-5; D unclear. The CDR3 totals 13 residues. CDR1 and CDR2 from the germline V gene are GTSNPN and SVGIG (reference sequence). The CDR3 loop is CATWSGKAETQYF. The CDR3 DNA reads TGTGCTACCTGGAGTGGTAAGGCGGAGACCCAGTACTTC.

The CDR3: CASSPGTGAAGTIYF. The CDR3 bases are TGTGCCAGCAGCCCTGGGACAGGGGCGGCGGGGACCATATATTTT. V is TRBV7-9 and J is TRBJ1-3; TRBD1 matches at 10 bases. The CDR3 runs 15 residues. Germline CDR1 reads SEHNR; CDR2 reads FQNEAQ (reference sequence). The ends lost 5 bases at V and 10 bases at J; junction bases unmatched: 11.

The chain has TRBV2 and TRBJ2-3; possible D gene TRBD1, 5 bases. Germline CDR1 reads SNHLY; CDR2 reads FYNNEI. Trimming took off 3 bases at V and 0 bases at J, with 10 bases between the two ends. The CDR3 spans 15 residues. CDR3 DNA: TGTGCCAGCAGTGATTTCAGGACAAGCACAGATACGCAGTATTTT. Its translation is CASSDFRTSTDTQYF.

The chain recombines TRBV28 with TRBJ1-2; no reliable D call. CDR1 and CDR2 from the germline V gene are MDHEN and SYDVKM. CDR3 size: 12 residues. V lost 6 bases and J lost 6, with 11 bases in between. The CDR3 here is CASSYRPNGYTF. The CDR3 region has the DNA TGTGCCAGCAGCTATCGTCCTAATGGCTACACCTTC.

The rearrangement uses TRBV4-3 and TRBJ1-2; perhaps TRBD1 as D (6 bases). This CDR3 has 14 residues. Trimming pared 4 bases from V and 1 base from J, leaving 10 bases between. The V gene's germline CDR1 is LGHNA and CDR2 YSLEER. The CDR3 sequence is CASSPGQDNYGYTF. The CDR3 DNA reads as TGCGCCAGCAGCCCGGGACAAGATAACTATGGCTACACCTTC.

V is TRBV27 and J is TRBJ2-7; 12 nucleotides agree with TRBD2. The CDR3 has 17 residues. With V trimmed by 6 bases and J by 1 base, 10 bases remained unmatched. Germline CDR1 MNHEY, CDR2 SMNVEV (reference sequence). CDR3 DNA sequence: TGTGCCAGCAGCCGGTCTAGCGGGAGGGCGAGGTCCTACGAGCAGTACTTC. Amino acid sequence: CASSRSSGRARSYEQYF.

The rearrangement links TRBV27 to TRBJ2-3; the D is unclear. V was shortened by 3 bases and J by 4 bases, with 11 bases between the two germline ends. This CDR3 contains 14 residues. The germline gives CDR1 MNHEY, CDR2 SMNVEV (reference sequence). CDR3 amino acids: CASSLGYESDTQYF. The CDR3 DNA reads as TGTGCCAGCAGTTTGGGCTATGAATCAGATACGCAGTATTTT.